These 10 T cell receptor beta chains share one sample of origin, sequenced in a study of control samples from healthy donors and cancer patients. The method was immunoSEQ multiplex PCR; TCRdb's version includes in-frame clones alone and lacks a portion of them. There are under 85,000 clones in the sample; approximately 93% occur only once, and roughly 1.2% lies in the top ten. The sequencing sample was made of PBMCs. The receptors shown here come from a woman aged 40 to 55 with lung cancer.

The chain has TRBV5-1 and TRBJ1-4; 9 nucleotides agree with TRBD1. CDR1 and CDR2 (germline): SGHRS, YFSETQ. With 0 bases clipped from V and 7 bases from J, the junction kept 4 bases outside the gene matches. The CDR3 has 15 residues. The CDR3 spells CASSLGRTGAEKLFF. The CDR3 DNA follows: TGCGCCAGCAGCTTGGGTCGGACAGGGGCTGAAAAACTGTTTTTT.

The rearrangement uses TRBV10-1 and TRBJ2-2; 7 bases align to TRBD1. This CDR3 spans 18 amino acids. J gave up 0 bases and V 6 bases, and 13 bases lay outside the gene matches. The germline V gene has CDR1 WNHNN and CDR2 SYGVQD (reference sequence). The CDR3 region is CASSVRPRQGTNTGELFF. The DNA of the CDR3 is TGCGCCAGCAGCGTTCGCCCTAGACAGGGTACGAACACCGGGGAGCTGTTTTTT.

This clone has a single count. The chain couples TRBV7-3 to TRBJ1-2; D is possibly TRBD1 (6 bases). CDR3 length: 15 amino acids. Germline assignment: CDR1 SGHTA and CDR2 FQGTGA. Trimming cost V 5 bases and J 4 bases, with 17 bases left between them. The CDR3 DNA sequence: TGTGCCAGCAGCCCGGACAGTCATCACCTCTATGGCTACACCTTC. Amino acids: CASSPDSHHLYGYTF.

This clone was picked up one time. The chain has TRBV5-1 and TRBJ1-1, with D uncertain. Germline V gene sequence: CDR1 SGHRS, CDR2 YFSETQ. V dropped 0 bases and J dropped 3 bases, with 9 bases sitting between them. There are 14 residues in the CDR3. The DNA of the CDR3 is TGCGCCAGCAGCTTGGTAGCAGGAGACACTGAAGCTTTCTTT. Amino acid sequence: CASSLVAGDTEAFF.

The genes are TRBV12-5 and TRBJ1-4, with D possibly matching TRBD1 (5 bases). CDR3 length equals 18 residues. In germline, CDR1 is LGHNT, CDR2 FRNRAP. V lost 2 bases, J lost 6 bases, and 22 bases lay in between. The CDR3 DNA reads TGTGCTAGTGGTTTGAAATCTCCGGGACCCCCAGCGGATGAAAAACTGTTTTTT. Amino acid sequence: CASGLKSPGPPADEKLFF. The full variable domain, with the rest looked up from reference TRBV12-5 and TRBJ1-4, is DARVTQTPRHKVTEMGQEVTMRCQPILGHNTVFWYRQTMMQGLELLAYFRNRAPLDDSGMPKDRFSAEMPDATLATLKIQPSEPRDSAVYFCASGLKSPGPPADEKLFFGSGTQLSVL.

The chain links TRBV7-9 to TRBJ1-6; D is unresolved. The ends were cut back, 4 bases at V and 9 bases at J, with 10 bases in the middle. CDR1 SEHNR and CDR2 FQNEAQ come from the germline V gene (reference sequence). The CDR3 consists of 13 residues. This CDR3 reads CASSSHGGSPLHF. The CDR3, as DNA: TGTGCCAGCAGCTCCCACGGAGGTTCACCCCTCCACTTT.

J is TRBJ1-2 and V is TRBV19, with 7 bases that match TRBD1. Germline V gene data show CDR1 as LNHDA and CDR2 as SQIVND (reference sequence). This CDR3 contains 14 residues. With V trimmed by 1 base and J by 6 bases, 5 bases remained unmatched. CDR3 sequence (DNA): TGTGCCAGTAGTATAGGTCGCGACAGGGATGGCTACACCTTC. Translation gives CASSIGRDRDGYTF. The full variable domain, in which reference TRBV19 and TRBJ1-2 provide the parts outside the CDR3, is DGGITQSPKYLFRKEGQNVTLSCEQNLNHDAMYWYRQDPGQGLRLIYYSQIVNDFQKGDIAEGYSVSREKKESFPLTVTSAQKNPTAFYLCASSIGRDRDGYTFGSGTRLTVV.

This rearrangement joins TRBV5-4 to TRBJ1-2; D unclear. The length of the CDR3 is 15 residues. Trimming removed 2 bases from V and 2 bases from J, with 13 bases in between. The germline CDR1 and CDR2 sequences are SGHNT and YYREEE (reference sequence). CDR3 sequence reads: CASSLMVGKNYGYTF. The CDR3, as DNA: TGTGCCAGCAGCTTAATGGTGGGCAAGAACTATGGCTACACCTTC. Full variable domain (outside the CDR3, taken from reference TRBV5-4 and TRBJ1-2): ETGVTQSPTHLIKTRGQQVTLRCSSQSGHNTVSWYQQALGQGPQFIFQYYREEENGRGNFPPRFSGLQFPNYSSELNVNALELDDSALYLCASSLMVGKNYGYTFGSGTRLTVV.

The chain is built from TRBV11-2 and TRBJ2-7, with D unresolved. Trimming cost V 3 bases and J 0 bases, with 12 bases left between them. Germline CDR1 is SGHAT and CDR2 is FQNNGV. CDR3 length equals 15 residues. CDR3 sequence: CASSLDPSTSYEQYF. The CDR3 region has the DNA TGTGCCAGCAGCTTGGATCCTTCCACCTCCTACGAGCAGTACTTC.

The V and J genes are TRBV10-3 and TRBJ1-6, with D uncertain. CDR3 length: 13 residues. CDR1 ENHRY and CDR2 SYGVKD come from the germline V gene. Trimming stripped 6 bases from V and 7 bases from J, with 10 bases between. Here the CDR3 reads CAISVSPNSPLHF. The CDR3 nucleotides read TGTGCCATCAGCGTGAGCCCCAATTCACCCCTCCACTTT.